A single sample is the source of the 29 T cell receptor beta chains below, sequenced in a study of cytomegalovirus exposure and HLA in healthy donors. PCR was performed using 60 Vbeta and 13 Jbeta primers. Sequenced by immunoSEQ multiplex PCR; TCRdb stores in-frame clones only, minus some. The profile covers about 240,000 clones, with approximately 82% appearing a single time and 8% taken by the ten largest. Sequences were obtained from PBMCs. The receptors shown here come from a woman in her sixties in good health and CMV-seropositive.

This clone was counted a few times. The gene calls are TRBV7-9 and TRBJ1-1, with a weak D call TRBD1 (6 bases). Trimming left V 1 base short and J 5 bases short, with 11 bases between. CDR3 length equals 14 residues. Per the germline V gene, CDR1 is SEHNR and CDR2 is FQNEAQ (reference sequence). CDR3 nucleotides: TGTGCCAGCAGCTTAGGACAGGAAAGTACTGAAGCTTTCTTT. Its translation: CASSLGQESTEAFF.

The chain combines TRBV6-1 with TRBJ1-1; 7 bases map to TRBD1. The length of the CDR3 is 14 residues. Germline values: CDR1 MNHNS, CDR2 SASEGT. Trimming cost V 4 bases and J 11 bases; bases outside gene matches: 13. Here the CDR3 DNA reads TGTGCCAGCAGTGTGTTCACAGGGGCTGTGGGTGCTTTCTTT. Translating it yields CASSVFTGAVGAFF.

This sequence joins TRBV7-9 and TRBJ1-2; D might be TRBD1 (6 bases). The germline V gene has CDR1 SEHNR and CDR2 FQNEAQ (reference sequence). The CDR3 totals 14 residues. V lost 2 bases to trimming and J lost 6 bases, with 13 bases between them. In DNA form, the CDR3 reads TGTGCCAGCAGCTTAAGGCCCAGGGGTGATGGCTACACCTTC. Protein product: CASSLRPRGDGYTF.

The chain is built from TRBV5-6 and TRBJ1-1, with D possibly TRBD1 on 6 matching bases. This CDR3 spans 16 amino acids. The germline gives CDR1 SGHDT, CDR2 YYEEEE. V shed 1 base and J shed 1 base, with 14 bases lying between them. DNA of the CDR3: TGTGCCAGCAGCTTGTGGGGGTTGGGACAGAACACTGAAGCTTTCTTT. This sequence encodes CASSLWGLGQNTEAFF.

In this sample, this clone turned up a few times. This chain connects TRBV2 to TRBJ1-1; D is unclear. The CDR3 runs 15 residues. In germline, CDR1 is SNHLY, CDR2 FYNNEI. Trimming removed 4 bases from V and 1 base from J, with 13 bases in between. CDR3 sequence: CASSGIPRGNTEAFF. In DNA form, the CDR3 reads TGTGCCAGCAGTGGGATTCCCCGAGGGAACACTGAAGCTTTCTTT. Full variable domain (rest looked up from reference TRBV2 and TRBJ1-1): EPEVTQTPSHQVTQMGQEVILRCVPISNHLYFYWYRQILGQKVEFLVSFYNNEISEKSEIFDDQFSVERPDGSNFTLKIRSTKLEDSAMYFCASSGIPRGNTEAFFGQGTRLTVV.

The V and J genes are TRBV11-2 and TRBJ1-1; D is perhaps TRBD1 (5 bases). Between the trimmed V and J ends, which lost 2 bases and 4 bases, there was a span of 14 bases. This CDR3 has 15 residues. Germline V lookup: CDR1 SGHAT, CDR2 FQNNGV. CDR3 region: CASSLQGQLGTEAFF. In DNA form, the CDR3 reads TGTGCCAGCAGCTTACAGGGTCAGTTGGGCACTGAAGCTTTCTTT. The full variable domain, its missing parts supplied by reference TRBV11-2 and TRBJ1-1, is EAGVAQSPRYKIIEKRQSVAFWCNPISGHATLYWYQQILGQGPKLLIQFQNNGVVDDSQLPKDRFSAERLKGVDSTLKIQPAKLEDSAVYLCASSLQGQLGTEAFFGQGTRLTVV.

V usage is TRBV9 and J usage is TRBJ2-7, with 8 positions matching TRBD1. The CDR3 covers 14 residues. Germline V lookup: CDR1 SGDLS, CDR2 YYNGEE. The V gene end was trimmed by 4 bases and the J gene end by 1 base; junction bases not matched to a gene: 4. The CDR3 DNA sequence: TGTGCCAGCAGCTTACGACAGGGGTCCTACGAGCAGTACTTC. It codes for CASSLRQGSYEQYF.

This clone was detected once. The chain combines TRBV12-5 with TRBJ1-5; a possible D gene is TRBD1 (5 bases). Germline V gene sequence: CDR1 LGHNT, CDR2 FRNRAP. This CDR3 region has 16 residues. V was clipped by 1 base and J by 0 bases, with 10 bases between them. The CDR3 DNA follows: TGTGCTAGTGGTTTGGGCCTACAGGCTAGCAATCAGCCCCAGCATTTT. It specifies CASGLGLQASNQPQHF.

This clone has more than one count but fewer than ten. The chain is built from TRBV27 and TRBJ1-1; D is perhaps TRBD1 (5 bases). V was cut by 5 bases and J by 0 bases, with 10 bases left in between. The CDR3 covers 14 residues. Germline CDR1 MNHEY, CDR2 SMNVEV (reference sequence). The CDR3 region is CASSTGGLNTEAFF. For the CDR3, the DNA is TGTGCCAGCAGTACCGGGGGATTGAACACTGAAGCTTTCTTT.

This chain uses TRBV7-2 with TRBJ1-3, with D perhaps TRBD1 (6 bases). The germline gives CDR1 SGHTA, CDR2 FQGNSA. Between the trimmed V and J ends, which lost 3 bases and 4 bases, there was a span of 7 bases. The CDR3 runs 13 residues. The CDR3 is CASSFDRGNTIYF. The DNA of the CDR3 is TGTGCCAGCAGCTTCGACAGGGGAAACACCATATATTTT.

V usage is TRBV28 and J usage is TRBJ1-3; the D is unclear. From germline, CDR1 is MDHEN and CDR2 SYDVKM. V dropped 9 bases and J dropped 3 bases, with 15 bases sitting between them. CDR3 length equals 14 residues. CDR3 loop: CASFAGRIGNTIYF. CDR3 sequence (DNA): TGTGCCAGTTTCGCCGGGAGGATTGGAAACACCATATATTTT.

The V call is TRBV27, the J call TRBJ1-2; D is unclear. V was clipped by 3 bases and J by 0 bases, with 8 bases between them. This CDR3 is 14 amino acids long. Germline CDR1 and CDR2: MNHEY and SMNVEV (reference sequence). The chain's CDR3 is CASSLNRANYGYTF. The CDR3 coding sequence is TGTGCCAGCAGTTTGAACAGAGCTAACTATGGCTACACCTTC.

The V and J genes are TRBV7-9 and TRBJ1-1; no clear D. V lost 2 bases and J 6 bases, leaving 10 bases between the germline ends. Per the germline V gene, CDR1 is SEHNR and CDR2 is FQNEAQ (reference sequence). This CDR3 has 13 amino acids. This CDR3 reads CASSLIPAPEAFF. The CDR3, as DNA: TGTGCCAGCAGCTTAATTCCAGCGCCTGAAGCTTTCTTT.

The chain joins TRBV9 to TRBJ1-2; D perhaps matches TRBD1 (6 bases). Trimming pared 0 bases from V and 3 bases from J, leaving 15 bases between. Germline CDR1 and CDR2: SGDLS and YYNGEE. The CDR3 covers 16 residues. For the CDR3, the DNA is TGTGCCAGCAGCGTAGAGGGCAACAGGGAGTACTATGGCTACACCTTC. Residues: CASSVEGNREYYGYTF.

V and J are TRBV30 and TRBJ2-2; 8 nucleotides align to TRBD2. The germline V gene encodes CDR1 GTSNPN and CDR2 SVGIG (reference sequence). V dropped 4 bases and J dropped 5; count of bases not matched to a gene: 12. CDR3 length: 16 amino acids. The CDR3 DNA reads as TGTGCCTGGATCCCGTGGGGGCTAGCGGGTACCGGGGAGCTGTTTTTT. Protein product: CAWIPWGLAGTGELFF.

The sample holds a few counts of this clone. This chain links TRBV7-2 with TRBJ2-7; a weak D match, TRBD1 (6 bases). Germline V gives CDR1 SGHTA, CDR2 FQGNSA. This CDR3 has 14 amino acids. The V gene lost 1 base and the J gene lost 4 bases, with 11 bases spanning the gap. In nucleotides, the CDR3 is TGTGCCAGCAGCTTAGTTGGCAGGGGATACGAGCAGTACTTC. Its protein is CASSLVGRGYEQYF.

The chain uses TRBV27 and TRBJ2-7, with D possibly TRBD2 on 5 matching bases. CDR3 length: 13 residues. V shed 3 bases and J shed 1 base, with 7 bases lying between them. Looked up from germline, CDR1 is MNHEY and CDR2 is SMNVEV (reference sequence). CDR3 residues: CASSFSGSYEQYF. The CDR3 bases are TGTGCCAGCAGTTTCTCGGGGTCCTACGAGCAGTACTTC.

This sequence joins TRBV28 and TRBJ2-7; 8 bases line up with TRBD1. This CDR3 contains 12 residues. With 6 bases clipped from V and 10 bases from J, the junction kept 8 bases outside the gene matches. The V gene's germline CDR1 is MDHEN and CDR2 SYDVKM. DNA of the CDR3: TGTGCCAGCAGCCTGGGACAGGTCCAACAGTACTTC. This translates into CASSLGQVQQYF.

The chain carries TRBV7-6 and TRBJ1-3; the D is unclear. Germline V gene sequence: CDR1 SGHVS, CDR2 FNYEAQ. The CDR3 is 13 amino acids. With 7 bases removed from V and 0 bases from J, the gap between germline ends came to 7 bases. The CDR3: CASTEGSGNTIYF. The CDR3 DNA is TGTGCCAGCACGGAGGGCTCTGGAAACACCATATATTTT. Full variable domain (rest looked up from reference TRBV7-6 and TRBJ1-3): GAGVSQSPRYKVTKRGQDVALRCDPISGHVSLYWYRQALGQGPEFLTYFNYEAQQDKSGLPNDRFSAERPEGSISTLTIQRTEQRDSAMYRCASTEGSGNTIYFGEGSWLTVV.

The V call is TRBV10-3, the J call TRBJ1-5; TRBD1 is a possible D gene (6 bases). The germline gives CDR1 ENHRY, CDR2 SYGVKD. V gave up 0 bases and J gave up 6 bases, with 12 bases separating them. The CDR3 spans 15 residues. The CDR3: CAISESQVGGQPQHF. In DNA form, the CDR3 reads TGTGCCATCAGTGAGTCTCAGGTAGGGGGTCAGCCCCAGCATTTT.

This clone has only one observation. The chain has TRBV6-5 and TRBJ2-5; TRBD1 might be the D (5 bases). V dropped 6 bases and J dropped 2 bases, with 13 bases sitting between them. Germline CDR1 reads MNHEY; CDR2 reads SVGAGI. The CDR3 consists of 14 residues. The CDR3 spells CASRHQGRQETQYF. In DNA form, the CDR3 reads TGTGCCAGCAGACACCAGGGTCGACAAGAGACCCAGTACTTC.

CDR3 bases: TGCAGCGTTGAAGAAGGGAGACCGACTTACGAGCAGTACTTC. The encoded protein is CSVEEGRPTYEQYF. The chain is built from TRBV29-1 and TRBJ2-7; a possible D gene is TRBD2 (5 bases). The length of the CDR3 is 14 residues. CDR1 and CDR2 from the germline V gene are SQVTM and ANQGSEA. Trimming pared 0 bases from V and 4 bases from J, leaving 13 bases between.

This clone was picked up one time. This chain connects TRBV9 to TRBJ2-3; 10 bases map to TRBD2. Losses at the gene ends were 3 bases for V and 6 bases for J; bases not matched to a gene: 10. Germline assignment: CDR1 SGDLS and CDR2 YYNGEE. The CDR3 totals 16 residues. CDR3 protein: CASSAQSGRGLDTQYF. In DNA form, the CDR3 reads TGTGCCAGCAGCGCCCAAAGCGGGAGGGGGCTGGATACGCAGTATTTT.

The chain joins TRBV7-2 to TRBJ1-2; TRBD1 matches at 8 bases. The V segment lost 6 bases and the J segment 8 bases; nucleotides outside the gene matches: 8. There are 13 residues in the CDR3. CDR1 is SGHTA and CDR2 is FQGNSA in the germline V gene. The CDR3 DNA is TGTGCCAGCAGTTGGACAGGGCTGAAAGGCTACACCTTC. Amino acids: CASSWTGLKGYTF.

This clone showed up just once. The chain couples TRBV15 to TRBJ2-1, with D possibly matching TRBD1 (5 bases). CDR1 is LNHNV, CDR2 YYDKDF, per germline (reference sequence). Trimming left V 9 bases short and J 3 bases short, with 15 bases between. The CDR3 runs 14 residues. The CDR3 loop is CATAGKSNYNEQFF. In DNA form, the CDR3 reads TGTGCCACAGCAGGGAAGTCTAACTACAATGAGCAGTTCTTC.

The V call is TRBV10-3, the J call TRBJ1-5; D ambiguous. V gave up 6 bases and J gave up 3 bases, with 12 bases separating them. Germline V gene data show CDR1 as ENHRY and CDR2 as SYGVKD. This CDR3 has 14 amino acids. CDR3 nucleotide sequence: TGTGCCATCAGCCGAGACGGAGTCAATCAGCCCCAGCATTTT. Translated: CAISRDGVNQPQHF.

This rearrangement joins TRBV9 to TRBJ2-1; TRBD2 agrees at 7 bases. Germline V lookup: CDR1 SGDLS, CDR2 YYNGEE. Losses at the gene ends were 4 bases for V and 4 bases for J; bases not matched to a gene: 17. There are 18 residues in the CDR3. The DNA of the CDR3 is TGTGCCAGCAGCCCTAGCCAGCGGGACCGCCCGGGGTACAATGAGCAGTTCTTC. This encodes CASSPSQRDRPGYNEQFF.

The chain has TRBV7-2 and TRBJ2-7, with 7 bases fitting TRBD2. V lost 1 base and J lost 5; bases outside the gene matches: 5. CDR3 length equals 14 residues. Per the germline V gene, CDR1 is SGHTA and CDR2 is FQGNSA. The CDR3 is CASSLDTSGNEQYF. CDR3 sequence (DNA): TGTGCCAGCAGCTTAGATACCAGCGGGAACGAGCAGTACTTC.

V gene TRBV28 combines with J gene TRBJ2-7, with 9 bases matching TRBD1. CDR1 MDHEN and CDR2 SYDVKM come from the germline V gene. V was clipped by 6 bases and J by 3 bases; unmatched bases: 6. CDR3 size: 14 residues. The CDR3 region has the DNA TGTGCCAGCAGGCTGGGACAGGGAATCTACGAGCAGTACTTC. Encoded protein: CASRLGQGIYEQYF.